These 20 T cell receptor beta chains were sequenced from one sample in a study of Graves' ophthalmopathy and Graves' hyperthyroidism. Amplifying from RNA transcripts, the study obtained TCR beta CDR3 regions. The first-round RT-PCR employed HTBI primers together with the Qiagen OneStep RT-PCR kit. A multiplex PCR was then performed as the second round. TCRdb reanalysed the multiplex PCR reads using MiXCR and keeps one entry per CDR3 protein. The repertoire holds fewer than 600,000 distinct CDR3 sequences, about an eighth seen once, with 9.8% in the top ten. The specimen was blood. These receptor sequences come from a woman aged 30 to 39 with Graves' ophthalmopathy.

Ten or more counts support this clonotype. The rearrangement links TRBV6-1 to TRBJ1-2, with 9 bases aligning to TRBD1. With 2 bases clipped from V and 7 bases from J, the junction kept 8 bases outside the gene matches. CDR3 size: 15 residues. CDR1 MNHNS and CDR2 SASEGT come from the germline V gene. The CDR3 nucleotides are TGTGCCAGCAGTGAAACCGGGACAGGGAGGGCTGGCTACACCTTC. This sequence encodes CASSETGTGRAGYTF.

This clonotype has only a few counts. One end of the junction does not line up with germline, which may come from a read error. The chain links TRBV30 to TRBJ1-1; unclear D gene. In germline, CDR1 is GTSNPN, CDR2 SVGIG (reference sequence). The CDR3 loop spans 14 amino acids. CDR3 in amino acids: CAWKLGSLNTEALF. The CDR3 DNA follows: TGTGCCTGGAAGCTCGGCAGCCTGAACACTGAAGCTCTCTTT.

This clonotype was picked up many times. J is TRBJ2-7 and V is TRBV4-1, with D unresolved. The V gene's germline CDR1 is MGHRA and CDR2 YSYEKL. V gave up 2 bases and J gave up 3 bases, with 14 bases separating them. CDR3 length: 15 residues. The CDR3 nucleotides read TGCGCCAGCAGCCAAACCTCCACTGGGGTCTACGAGCAGTACTTC. Amino acid sequence: CASSQTSTGVYEQYF.

The chain uses TRBV10-3 and TRBJ2-4; 10 bases align to TRBD2. Germline assignment: CDR1 ENHRY and CDR2 SYGVKD. This CDR3 is 19 amino acids long. Losses at the gene ends were 0 bases for V and 0 bases for J; bases not matched to a gene: 8. The CDR3 coding sequence is TGTGCCATCAGTGAGTCGCGTGAGCTAGCGGGGGCAGCCAAAAACATTCAGTACTTC. Its protein is CAISESRELAGAAKNIQYF.

This clonotype has at least ten counts. The CDR3 sequence is CASSEAQGALREAEAFF. DNA of the CDR3: TGTGCCAGCAGTGAAGCCCAGGGGGCATTAAGAGAGGCTGAAGCTTTCTTT. This chain uses TRBV6-1 with TRBJ1-1; 8 nucleotides match TRBD1. Germline loops: CDR1 MNHNS, CDR2 SASEGT. V shed 0 bases and J 6 bases; nucleotides not matched to a gene: 12. This CDR3 contains 17 residues.

Ten or more counts support this clonotype. The V and J genes are TRBV6-1 and TRBJ1-5; 8 nucleotides match TRBD1. From germline, CDR1 is MNHNS and CDR2 SASEGT. There are 14 residues in the CDR3. Germline trimming cut 7 bases from V and 7 bases from J; bases unmatched to any gene: 9. The CDR3 DNA follows: TGTGCCAGCACACTGGAACAGGGGGTACAGCCCCAGCATTTT. Amino acids: CASTLEQGVQPQHF.

This clonotype was detected many times. The chain links TRBV20-1 to TRBJ2-7; 11 bases agree with TRBD2. CDR3 size: 17 residues. V was clipped by 0 bases and J by 2 bases; unmatched bases: 9. Germline CDR1 DFQATT, CDR2 SNEGSKA (reference sequence). CDR3 nucleotide sequence: TGCAGTGCTAGAGATCCGAATCTAGCGGGAGGAACCTACGAGCAGTACTTC. Its translation is CSARDPNLAGGTYEQYF.

This clonotype was counted at least ten times. In DNA, the CDR3 is TGTGCCAGCAACGGAGGACAGGGTGTATACGAGCAGTACTTC. As protein: CASNGGQGVYEQYF. V and J are TRBV2 and TRBJ2-7; TRBD1 agrees at 8 bases. The V and J ends lost 7 bases and 4 bases, in that order; junction bases with no gene match: 9. This CDR3 has 14 amino acids. Germline V CDR1 and CDR2: SNHLY, FYNNEI. Together with reference TRBV2 and TRBJ2-7, the CDR3 gives the full variable domain: EPEVTQTPSHQVTQMGQEVILRCVPISNHLYFYWYRQILGQKVEFLVSFYNNEISEKSEIFDDQFSVERPDGSNFTLKIRSTKLEDSAMYFCASNGGQGVYEQYFGPGTRLTVT.

Of note for this clonotype: A junction end diverges from the germline sequence, so it may reflect a read error. The V gene is TRBV27, the J gene TRBJ2-7; D is undetermined. Germline lookup yields CDR1 MNHEY and CDR2 SMNVEV (reference sequence). The length of the CDR3 is 17 residues. The CDR3 loop reads CVSSLLTRRKTNYEQYF. CDR3 DNA sequence: TGTGTCAGCAGTTTATTAACCCGACGTAAGACAAACTACGAGCAGTACTTC.

To note about this clonotype: One end of the junction does not line up with germline, which may come from a read error. The V call is TRBV28, the J call TRBJ2-4; 15 nucleotides agree with TRBD2. Germline V lookup: CDR1 MDHEN, CDR2 SYDVKM. The CDR3 contains 17 residues. The CDR3 nucleotides are TGTGCCAGCAGAGAGGGACTAGCGGGAGGTTACAAAAACATGCAGTACTTC. Its translation is CASREGLAGGYKNMQYF.

This clonotype was detected many times. The J gene is TRBJ1-1, the V gene TRBV6-5, with D unclear. The germline V gene has CDR1 MNHEY and CDR2 SVGAGI. CDR3 length: 14 amino acids. V lost 5 bases, J lost 12 bases, and 22 bases lay in between. This CDR3 reads CASSPANLGIATFF. In DNA, the CDR3 is TGTGCCAGCAGTCCGGCGAACCTGGGCATTGCGACTTTCTTT.

The sample holds many counts of this clonotype. The V gene is TRBV4-1, the J gene TRBJ1-3; the D gene is possibly TRBD1 (6 bases). Trimming shortened V by 1 base and J by 4 bases, and 20 bases separated the two germline ends. The CDR3 extends over 18 amino acids. CDR1 is MGHRA and CDR2 is YSYEKL in the germline V gene. The CDR3 DNA follows: TGCGCCAGCAGCCAAGGAGAGGAGGGGGACGGGTACGGAAACACCATATATTTT. Residues: CASSQGEEGDGYGNTIYF.

This clonotype was seen more than once but under ten times. A read error may be the cause here, since a much bigger clone is one base away. CDR3 DNA sequence: TGTGCCAGTTCTTGGGTTGGGGGGCACGACACCGGGGAGCTGTTTTTT. It translates to CASSWVGGHDTGELFF. The gene calls are TRBV12-3 or TRBV12-4 and TRBJ2-2, with D possibly being TRBD1 or TRBD2 (6 bases each). V lost 9 bases and J 3 bases, leaving 20 bases between the germline ends. This CDR3 has 16 amino acids.

Only a few counts were recorded for this clonotype. The rearrangement uses TRBV13 and TRBJ2-3, with TRBD2 identical over 13 bases. This CDR3 is 15 amino acids long. Unmatched junction bases numbered 0, after V lost 0 bases and J lost 6 bases. Germline CDR1 PRHDT, CDR2 FYEKMQ (reference sequence). The CDR3 DNA reads as TGTGCCAGCAGCTTAGGACTAGCGGGAGGGGATACGCAGTATTTT. This translates into CASSLGLAGGDTQYF.

This clonotype has just a few counts. A much larger clone sits a single nucleotide away, making a read error possible. The chain is built from TRBV27 and TRBJ2-5, with D possibly being TRBD2 (6 bases). The CDR3 has 13 amino acids. Germline V CDR1 and CDR2: MNHEY, SMNVEV (reference sequence). CDR3 nucleotide sequence: TGTGCCAGCAGTTTATCTAATGGGGGGACCAAGTACTTC. Its protein product is CASSLSNGGTKYF.

This clonotype was observed many times. The chain is built from TRBV7-2 and TRBJ1-2; tentatively, D is TRBD1 (5 bases). The germline CDR1 and CDR2 sequences are SGHTA and FQGNSA. The CDR3 totals 14 residues. Trimming shortened V by 2 bases and J by 8 bases, and 15 bases separated the two germline ends. This chain's CDR3 is CASSLRDVGGGYTF. The CDR3 DNA is TGTGCCAGCAGCTTACGGGACGTGGGGGGAGGCTACACCTTC.

This clonotype was found a few times. J is TRBJ2-5 and V is TRBV6-1; perhaps TRBD2 as D (7 bases). Per the germline V gene, CDR1 is MNHNS and CDR2 is SASEGT. Trimming stripped 4 bases from V and 5 bases from J, with 20 bases between. The CDR3 has 16 amino acids. The CDR3 DNA reads TGTGCCAGCAGTGTCACACAGGGCTTGGGAGGGGAGACCCAGTACTTC. This translates into CASSVTQGLGGETQYF.

This clonotype was detected many times. The V gene is TRBV29-1, the J gene TRBJ1-2; D gene unclear. The CDR3 spans 11 residues. Germline V CDR1 and CDR2: SQVTM, ANQGSEA. The V end was cut by 0 bases, the J end by 10 bases, with 9 bases between. This CDR3 is CSVEDYSSYTF. The DNA for the CDR3 is TGCAGCGTTGAAGATTACAGCTCCTACACCTTC.

This clonotype was observed at least ten times. This sequence joins TRBV20-1 and TRBJ1-1; 8 bases fit TRBD1. Germline CDR1 reads DFQATT; CDR2 reads SNEGSKA (reference sequence). CDR3 length: 13 residues. J lost 3 bases, V lost 7 bases, and 7 bases had no gene match. This CDR3 reads CSVRGQEYTEAFF. The CDR3 DNA follows: TGCAGTGTCCGGGGACAGGAATACACTGAAGCTTTCTTT.

This clonotype has at least ten counts. The chain combines TRBV19 with TRBJ2-7, with TRBD1 as a possible D gene (6 bases). This CDR3 has 13 amino acids. The germline V gene encodes CDR1 LNHDA and CDR2 SQIVND (reference sequence). The germline V and J ends were trimmed by 7 bases and 4 bases, with 14 bases remaining between them. CDR3 region: CASNQGPLYEQYF. The DNA for the CDR3 is TGTGCCAGTAACCAGGGGCCTTTGTACGAGCAGTACTTC.